Given below is one T cell receptor beta chain in context. The antigen remains undetermined. The data derive from a study of T cells expressing NK-cell markers. The cDNA for TCR beta came from 5'RACE template switching with UMIs. TCRdb re-called the 5' RACE reads; one entry per CDR3 protein, DNA not given. In total, the table holds about 260,000 distinct CDR3 sequences. The study, taken as a whole, reports: Researchers report these clonotypes also headed the CD3+CD56-NKG2C+ fraction in four donors.

Germline V gives CDR1 SGHTA, CDR2 FQGNSA. The CDR3 is made up of 16 amino acids. The sequenced sample was blood T cells: a sorted CD56 or NKG2C T cell subset, CD4+ or CD8+ T cells, or bulk PBMC T cells (not recorded which). The receptor was isolated from a woman aged 18-69 years in good health. The rearrangement links TRBV7-2 to TRBJ2-7; TCRdb returns TRBD2, unconfirmable since there is no DNA. CDR3 in amino acids: CASSLSTSGITYEQYF. Using reference TRBV7-2 and TRBJ2-7 for the parts outside the CDR3, the full variable domain is GAGVSQSPSNKVTEKGKDVELRCDPISGHTALYWYRQSLGQGLEFLIYFQGNSAPDKSGLPSDRFSAERTGGSVSTLTIQRTQQEDSAVYLCASSLSTSGITYEQYFGPGTRLTVT.